The 25 T cell receptor beta chains below all came from one sample that was sequenced in a study of T-cell reconstitution after alpha-beta-depleted transplantation in children. Unique molecular identifiers were incorporated during preparation of the TCRbeta library. TCRdb passed the PCR reads through MiXCR, listing each CDR3 protein once. The sample lists about 640,000 distinct CDR3 sequences, approximately 17% occurring once. The specimen comprised PBMCs from the stem cell graft donor, sampled from the stem cell graft. These receptors came from a human donor who donated a stem cell graft to a child with acute myeloid leukemia.

V is TRBV30 and J is TRBJ2-1, with D unresolved. CDR1 is GTSNPN, CDR2 SVGIG, per germline (reference sequence). V was cut by 1 base and J by 6 bases, with 10 bases left in between. This CDR3 contains 13 residues. For the CDR3, the DNA is TGTGCCTGGAGTGGAGGACCAAGCAATGAGCAGTTCTTC. The encoded protein is CAWSGGPSNEQFF. The variable domain in full, with the rest retrieved from reference TRBV30 and TRBJ2-1, is SQTIHQWPATLVQPVGSPLSLECTVEGTSNPNLYWYRQAAGRGLQLLFYSVGIGQISSEVPQNLSASRPQDRQFILSSKKLLLSDSGFYLCAWSGGPSNEQFFGPGTRLTVL.

This clonotype has at least ten counts. The J gene is TRBJ2-5, the V gene TRBV5-1; D is possibly TRBD1 or TRBD2 (5 bases each). V lost 5 bases to trimming and J lost 1 base, with 15 bases between them. In germline, CDR1 is SGHRS, CDR2 YFSETQ. CDR3 length: 15 amino acids. In nucleotides, the CDR3 is TGCGCCAGCAGGATCACCGGGACGTTCCAAGAGACCCAGTACTTC. Translated, it gives CASRITGTFQETQYF.

This sequence joins TRBV7-9 and TRBJ2-2; 7 bases map to TRBD1. Germline CDR1 SEHNR, CDR2 FQNEAQ (reference sequence). The CDR3 has 15 residues. The V gene end was trimmed by 5 bases and the J gene end by 6 bases; junction bases not matched to a gene: 9. Here the CDR3 DNA reads TGTGCCAGCAGCCGTGGGACAGTTAACTCCGGGGAGCTGTTTTTT. Translated: CASSRGTVNSGELFF.

This clonotype occurred many times. The chain uses TRBV6-6 and TRBJ1-3; no clear D. This CDR3 comprises 13 residues. Germline values: CDR1 MNHNY, CDR2 SVGAGI (reference sequence). Trimming removed 4 bases from V and 0 bases from J, with 4 bases in between. CDR3 amino acids: CASSLDSGNTIYF. The CDR3 DNA is TGTGCCAGCAGTTTAGACTCTGGAAACACCATATATTTT.

This clonotype was seen at least ten times. The rearrangement links TRBV20-1 to TRBJ2-3; 8 nucleotides match TRBD2. Per germline, CDR1 DFQATT and CDR2 SNEGSKA (reference sequence). V gave up 5 bases and J gave up 2 bases; unmatched junction bases: 9. CDR3 length equals 15 residues. The CDR3 region is CSASGGRGITDTQYF. In nucleotides, the CDR3 is TGCAGTGCTTCGGGGGGGCGTGGGATCACAGATACGCAGTATTTT.

This clonotype has more than one count but fewer than ten. The J gene is TRBJ2-7, the V gene TRBV7-9; D is undetermined. The CDR3 is made up of 16 amino acids. Deletions cut 2 bases from V and 1 base from J, with 15 bases between. Germline CDR1 SEHNR, CDR2 FQNEAQ (reference sequence). The CDR3 sequence: CASSLFQEDLSYEQYF. The CDR3, as DNA: TGTGCCAGCAGCTTATTTCAAGAGGACCTATCCTACGAGCAGTACTTC.

The CDR3 is CASSLPKSSYNSPLHF. In nucleotides, the CDR3 is TGTGCCAGCAGTTTACCCAAGAGCTCCTATAATTCACCCCTCCACTTT. The chain employs TRBV12-3 or TRBV12-4 and TRBJ1-6; D ambiguous. Trimming pared 2 bases from V and 0 bases from J, leaving 8 bases between. This CDR3 spans 16 amino acids.

The rearrangement joins TRBV20-1 to TRBJ2-5; a possible D gene is TRBD2 (5 bases). V dropped 3 bases and J dropped 1 base, with 15 bases sitting between them. The germline V gene encodes CDR1 DFQATT and CDR2 SNEGSKA (reference sequence). The CDR3 contains 15 residues. The CDR3 protein is CSASSGLVRQETQYF. CDR3 in DNA: TGCAGTGCTAGTTCCGGACTGGTACGCCAAGAGACCCAGTACTTC.

This clonotype was observed at least ten times. V usage is TRBV29-1 and J usage is TRBJ1-5; D possibly corresponds to TRBD1 (5 bases). The germline V gene encodes CDR1 SQVTM and CDR2 ANQGSEA. V lost 4 bases and J lost 3, with 10 bases in between. This CDR3 has 13 amino acids. CDR3 loop: CSVGWGPNQPQHF. DNA of the CDR3: TGCAGCGTTGGGTGGGGACCCAATCAGCCCCAGCATTTT.

The V gene is TRBV7-2, the J gene TRBJ2-7; 7 nucleotides agree with TRBD1. CDR3 length: 16 residues. V lost 2 bases and J lost 2; bases outside the gene matches: 9. Germline V CDR1 and CDR2: SGHTA, FQGNSA. The CDR3 spells CASSLRVGTATYEQYF. The CDR3 coding sequence is TGTGCCAGCAGCTTACGTGTTGGGACAGCTACCTACGAGCAGTACTTC.

This clonotype was observed a few times. The V gene is TRBV10-2, the J gene TRBJ1-5; tentatively, D is TRBD1 (5 bases). CDR1 is WSHSY and CDR2 is SAAADI in the germline V gene. CDR3 size: 16 residues. V shed 8 bases and J shed 2 bases, with 19 bases lying between them. In DNA, the CDR3 is TGCGCCAGCCAGAGTCGACAGCCCCAGGGCAATCAGCCCCAGCATTTT. Protein sequence: CASQSRQPQGNQPQHF.

This clonotype has at least ten counts. The chain links TRBV20-1 to TRBJ2-1, with 11 bases matching TRBD1. The CDR3 loop spans 14 amino acids. Germline lookup yields CDR1 DFQATT and CDR2 SNEGSKA (reference sequence). The V segment lost 4 bases and the J segment 7 bases; nucleotides outside the gene matches: 6. DNA for the CDR3: TGCAGTGCTAAGACGGACAGGGGGCTGAATGAGCAGTTCTTC. It is translated as CSAKTDRGLNEQFF.

A word on this clonotype: This may arise from a read error, as a much more abundant clone is one base away. The chain uses TRBV5-1 and TRBJ2-1; TRBD1 aligns across 7 bases. V lost 0 bases, J lost 8 bases, and 11 bases stayed unmatched. The CDR3 contains 16 residues. From germline, CDR1 is SGHRS and CDR2 YFSETQ. CDR3 residues: CASSLVSGTVEYEQFF. The DNA of the CDR3 is TGCGCCAGCAGCTTGGTATCCGGGACAGTGGAATATGAGCAGTTCTTC.

This clonotype was seen at least ten times. The rearrangement uses TRBV12-3 or TRBV12-4 and TRBJ2-3, with no clear D. The CDR3 is made up of 12 amino acids. V was trimmed by 3 bases and J by 1 base, leaving 2 bases between them. CDR3 sequence reads: CASSFGTDTQYF. The CDR3 DNA follows: TGTGCCAGCAGTTTTGGCACAGATACGCAGTATTTT.

V is TRBV7-9 and J is TRBJ1-1; no clear D gene. The CDR3 runs to 11 residues. V was pared by 4 bases and J by 10 bases, with 10 bases between. Germline V lookup: CDR1 SEHNR, CDR2 FQNEAQ (reference sequence). The chain's CDR3 is CASSSMERAFF. The CDR3 region has the DNA TGTGCCAGCAGCTCCATGGAGAGAGCTTTCTTT.

This clonotype was detected a few times. This rearrangement joins TRBV12-5 to TRBJ1-1; no definite D call. This CDR3 region has 12 residues. The germline V gene has CDR1 LGHNT and CDR2 FRNRAP. Trimming shortened V by 6 bases and J by 0 bases, and 5 bases separated the two germline ends. The CDR3 is CASGGMNTEAFF. CDR3 in DNA: TGTGCTAGTGGGGGGATGAACACTGAAGCTTTCTTT. The variable domain in full, completed from reference TRBV12-5 and TRBJ1-1, reads DARVTQTPRHKVTEMGQEVTMRCQPILGHNTVFWYRQTMMQGLELLAYFRNRAPLDDSGMPKDRFSAEMPDATLATLKIQPSEPRDSAVYFCASGGMNTEAFFGQGTRLTVV.

The chain links TRBV7-9 to TRBJ1-1; D not certain. The CDR3 extends over 15 amino acids. Germline loops: CDR1 SEHNR, CDR2 FQNEAQ (reference sequence). The V end was cut by 4 bases, the J end by 2 bases, with 14 bases between. CDR3 coding DNA: TGTGCCAGCAGCTATGACGGTGGAAGCAACACTGAAGCTTTCTTT. This encodes CASSYDGGSNTEAFF.

This clonotype came up a few times. The rearrangement uses TRBV6-2 or TRBV6-3 and TRBJ2-1; perhaps TRBD1 as D (6 bases). V was shortened by 8 bases and J by 9 bases, with 14 bases between the two germline ends. The CDR3 contains 12 residues. From germline, CDR1 is MNHEY and CDR2 SVGEGT. CDR3 amino acids: CASCNRVSEQFF. The CDR3 DNA reads as TGTGCCAGCTGTAACAGGGTGAGTGAGCAGTTCTTC.

This chain joins TRBV6-1 and TRBJ2-5, with D perhaps TRBD1 (5 bases). V shed 6 bases and J shed 6 bases, with 17 bases lying between them. Looked up from germline, CDR1 is MNHNS and CDR2 is SASEGT. The CDR3 consists of 14 residues. CDR3 protein: CASSLTGQGQTQYF. For the CDR3, the DNA is TGTGCCAGCAGCCTCACGGGCCAGGGCCAGACCCAGTACTTC.

In its sample, this clonotype was seen many times. The chain recombines TRBV7-9 with TRBJ2-5, with 10 bases lining up with TRBD2. The germline gives CDR1 SEHNR, CDR2 FQNEAQ (reference sequence). J lost 5 bases, V lost 0 bases, and 6 bases had no gene match. The CDR3 is 16 amino acids. The CDR3 DNA reads TGTGCCAGCAGCTTAGCGGCTAGCGGGGGATTGGAGACCCAGTACTTC. Protein: CASSLAASGGLETQYF. The variable domain in full, with the rest retrieved from reference TRBV7-9 and TRBJ2-5, is DTGVSQNPRHKITKRGQNVTFRCDPISEHNRLYWYRQTLGQGPEFLTYFQNEAQLEKSRLLSDRFSAERPKGSFSTLEIQRTEQGDSAMYLCASSLAASGGLETQYFGPGTRLLVL.

The chain combines TRBV4-1 with TRBJ1-1; 10 bases match TRBD1. Germline CDR1 MGHRA, CDR2 YSYEKL. J was trimmed by 12 bases and V by 1 base; bases with no gene match: 11. The CDR3 spans 15 residues. The CDR3 DNA reads as TGCGCCAGCAGCCAAGGAGGACAGGGGGTCACAAGAACTTTCTTT. Amino acids: CASSQGGQGVTRTFF.

This clonotype was found a few times. CDR3 in amino acids: CASSLLPGSGELFF. The CDR3 DNA reads TGTGCCAGCAGCTTACTTCCGGGGTCCGGGGAGCTGTTTTTT. This sequence joins TRBV7-9 and TRBJ2-2; a weak D match, TRBD2 (5 bases). Germline CDR1 SEHNR, CDR2 FQNEAQ (reference sequence). V was pared by 2 bases and J by 6 bases, with 10 bases between. The CDR3 has 14 amino acids. Combining the CDR3 with reference TRBV7-9 and TRBJ2-2 gives the whole variable domain DTGVSQNPRHKITKRGQNVTFRCDPISEHNRLYWYRQTLGQGPEFLTYFQNEAQLEKSRLLSDRFSAERPKGSFSTLEIQRTEQGDSAMYLCASSLLPGSGELFFGEGSRLTVL.

This clonotype was counted only a few times. The chain couples TRBV7-2 to TRBJ1-4; maybe TRBD1 (5 bases). The V and J ends lost 0 bases and 6 bases respectively, with 8 bases between them. The CDR3 contains 14 residues. CDR1 and CDR2 (germline): SGHTA, FQGNSA. CDR3 sequence: CASSLAGTDEKLFF. The CDR3 DNA reads as TGTGCCAGCAGCTTAGCGGGGACTGATGAAAAACTGTTTTTT.

This clonotype was counted only a few times. The chain employs TRBV5-6 and TRBJ1-1; 8 bases are shared with TRBD1. From germline, CDR1 is SGHDT and CDR2 YYEEEE. V trimming: 4 bases; J trimming: 1 base; junction bases outside the gene matches: 6. The CDR3 length is 15 residues. CDR3 in DNA: TGTGCCAGCAGCCAGACAGGGGCAGGGAACACTGAAGCTTTCTTT. This sequence encodes CASSQTGAGNTEAFF. Complete variable domain (other parts from reference TRBV5-6 and TRBJ1-1): DAGVTQSPTHLIKTRGQQVTLRCSPKSGHDTVSWYQQALGQGPQFIFQYYEEEERQRGNFPDRFSGHQFPNYSSELNVNALLLGDSALYLCASSQTGAGNTEAFFGQGTRLTVV.

The chain links TRBV5-1 to TRBJ1-2; no firm D call. Germline V gives CDR1 SGHRS, CDR2 YFSETQ. Deletions cut 2 bases from V and 3 bases from J, with 14 bases between. The CDR3 runs to 15 residues. The CDR3 region has the DNA TGCGCCAGCAGCTTAAATCCGGGAACGGACTATGGCTACACCTTC. Amino acid sequence: CASSLNPGTDYGYTF.